Below are 28 T cell receptor beta chains sequenced from a single sample in a study of response to subunit inactivated influenza vaccine. Each CDR3 protein is one row after TCRdb ran MiXCR on the RT-PCR reads. The sample holds 500,000 to 600,000 distinct CDR3 sequences, 13% seen once. This material consisted of PBMCs from blood, taken roughly 48 days after vaccination. The receptors were sampled from a man between 50 and 59 years old who received an inactivated influenza vaccine.

V and J are TRBV18 and TRBJ1-2; no firm D call. The V gene lost 2 bases and the J gene lost 3 bases, with 7 bases spanning the gap. The germline V gene encodes CDR1 KGHSH and CDR2 LQKENI. The CDR3 totals 13 residues. The CDR3 sequence is CASSPGYDYGYTF. CDR3 DNA sequence: TGTGCCAGCTCACCAGGGTACGACTATGGCTACACCTTC.

The chain joins TRBV12-3 or TRBV12-4 to TRBJ1-5; tentatively, D is TRBD1 (6 bases). Trimming shortened V by 5 bases and J by 0 bases, and 11 bases separated the two germline ends. This CDR3 comprises 15 residues. CDR3 region: CASSKSRGSNQPQHF. The CDR3 DNA reads as TGTGCCAGCAGTAAAAGCAGGGGTAGCAATCAGCCCCAGCATTTT.

Only a few counts were recorded for this clonotype. The chain couples TRBV24-1 to TRBJ2-3; D unresolved. CDR1 KGHDR and CDR2 SFDVKD come from the germline V gene. Deletions cut 6 bases from V and 3 bases from J, with 21 bases between. The CDR3 has 17 amino acids. CDR3 DNA sequence: TGTGCCACCAGTCTGACAAGGACCTCGGCAGGTACAGATACGCAGTATTTT. This encodes CATSLTRTSAGTDTQYF.

The chain couples TRBV6-2 or TRBV6-3 to TRBJ2-7, with TRBD2 identical over 7 bases. Germline-derived CDR1 and CDR2 are MNHEY and SVGEGT. V dropped 8 bases and J dropped 7; count of bases not matched to a gene: 14. This CDR3 contains 14 residues. Here the CDR3 DNA reads TGTGCCAGCCGTTCCGCCGGGACTATGGGGGAGCAGTACTTC. This gives the protein CASRSAGTMGEQYF.

The chain employs TRBV5-1 and TRBJ2-7, with a weak D call TRBD2 (5 bases). CDR1 is SGHRS and CDR2 is YFSETQ in the germline V gene. The CDR3 has 14 amino acids. V was clipped by 6 bases and J by 0 bases, with 13 bases between them. This chain's CDR3 is CASKERLTSYEQYF. The CDR3, as DNA: TGCGCCAGCAAGGAGAGACTAACCTCCTACGAGCAGTACTTC. Filled out from reference TRBV5-1 and TRBJ2-7, the complete variable domain reads KAGVTQTPRYLIKTRGQQVTLSCSPISGHRSVSWYQQTPGQGLQFLFEYFSETQRNKGNFPGRFSGRQFSNSRSEMNVSTLELGDSALYLCASKERLTSYEQYFGPGTRLTVT.

This clonotype was observed a handful of times. This chain links TRBV12-3 or TRBV12-4 with TRBJ2-7; 13 bases agree with TRBD2. The CDR3 has 20 amino acids. J gave up 3 bases and V 4 bases, and 18 bases lay outside the gene matches. Here the CDR3 reads CASSSVPRFGTSGKNYEQYF. The CDR3 region has the DNA TGTGCCAGCAGTTCCGTTCCTCGCTTTGGGACTAGCGGGAAAAACTACGAGCAGTACTTC.

V usage is TRBV29-1 and J usage is TRBJ2-3; a weak D match, TRBD1 (6 bases). Trimming took off 7 bases at V and 2 bases at J, with 16 bases between the two ends. Germline loops: CDR1 SQVTM, CDR2 ANQGSEA. The CDR3 sequence is 14 residues long. CDR3 residues: CSASQGMYTDTQYF. In DNA, the CDR3 is TGCAGCGCTTCCCAGGGGATGTACACAGATACGCAGTATTTT.

The gene calls are TRBV20-1 and TRBJ2-7; tentative D call: TRBD1 (5 bases). Germline V lookup: CDR1 DFQATT, CDR2 SNEGSKA (reference sequence). This CDR3 is 11 amino acids long. V was pared by 3 bases and J by 6 bases, with 9 bases between. The CDR3 nucleotides read TGCAGTGCTAGCAGGGCCACCGAGCAGTACTTC. Translation gives CSASRATEQYF.

The chain carries TRBV4-2 and TRBJ2-1; 8 bases are a match to TRBD2. This CDR3 has 14 amino acids. V trimming: 4 bases; J trimming: 5 bases; junction bases outside the gene matches: 4. Germline V lookup: CDR1 LGHNA, CDR2 YNFKEQ. The CDR3: CASSRVLADNEQFF. The CDR3 DNA sequence: TGTGCCAGCAGCCGAGTACTAGCGGACAATGAGCAGTTCTTC.

In this sample, this clonotype turned up a few times. The V and J genes are TRBV20-1 and TRBJ2-7; 10 bases match TRBD2. CDR1 is DFQATT, CDR2 SNEGSKA, per germline (reference sequence). The CDR3 loop spans 15 amino acids. V shed 6 bases and J 7 bases; nucleotides not matched to a gene: 15. CDR3 sequence: CSAGKNSGRLREQYF. The DNA for the CDR3 is TGCAGTGCAGGAAAAAATAGCGGGAGGCTAAGAGAGCAGTACTTC.

The rearrangement links TRBV11-2 to TRBJ2-1; the D gene could be TRBD1 or TRBD2 (5 bases each). The V and J ends lost 3 bases and 1 base respectively, with 10 bases between them. The V gene's germline CDR1 is SGHAT and CDR2 FQNNGV. This CDR3 spans 15 amino acids. CDR3 amino acids: CASSFGTASYNEQFF. In DNA form, the CDR3 reads TGTGCCAGCAGCTTTGGGACGGCGTCCTACAATGAGCAGTTCTTC.

This clonotype was seen more than once but under ten times. The J gene is TRBJ1-2, the V gene TRBV12-3 or TRBV12-4; D may be TRBD1 (6 bases). V lost 5 bases and J lost 7, with 14 bases in between. The CDR3 has 13 residues. The CDR3: CASSGQPGGGYTF. The CDR3 bases are TGTGCCAGCAGTGGACAGCCCGGGGGTGGCTACACCTTC.

The rearrangement links TRBV6-5 to TRBJ2-1; TRBD2 matches 9 bases. The CDR3 extends over 15 amino acids. The trim removed 1 base at V and 7 bases at J, leaving 5 bases unmatched. CDR1 is MNHEY and CDR2 is SVGAGI in the germline V gene. This chain's CDR3 is CASSYFRLAANEQFF. The CDR3 coding sequence is TGTGCCAGCAGTTACTTCAGACTAGCGGCTAATGAGCAGTTCTTC.

The chain uses TRBV5-1 and TRBJ2-4, with a weak D call TRBD2 (5 bases). The CDR3 has 15 residues. CDR1 is SGHRS, CDR2 YFSETQ, per germline. The V gene lost 3 bases and the J gene lost 4 bases, with 14 bases spanning the gap. The CDR3 DNA sequence: TGCGCCAGCAGCTCACCCGGGGTTGCTAAAAACATTCAGTACTTC. It codes for CASSSPGVAKNIQYF.

The chain carries TRBV9 and TRBJ1-2, with 8 bases that match TRBD1. J gave up 9 bases and V 3 bases, and 10 bases lay outside the gene matches. Germline values: CDR1 SGDLS, CDR2 YYNGEE. This CDR3 is 14 amino acids long. CDR3 bases: TGTGCCAGCAGCGAGGGAGTGGGACAGGCTCGCTACACCTTC. Encoded protein: CASSEGVGQARYTF.

This clonotype was recorded many times. The chain uses TRBV5-1 and TRBJ2-1; D is possibly TRBD1 (5 bases). Trimming removed 5 bases from V and 5 bases from J, with 8 bases in between. Germline values: CDR1 SGHRS, CDR2 YFSETQ. This CDR3 region has 12 residues. CDR3 region: CASRGPNNEQFF. The CDR3 bases are TGCGCCAGCAGGGGGCCAAACAATGAGCAGTTCTTC.

The chain couples TRBV4-3 to TRBJ2-3; 10 nucleotides match TRBD2. This CDR3 is 16 amino acids long. V lost 0 bases, J lost 7 bases, and 7 bases stayed unmatched. Germline V gives CDR1 LGHNA, CDR2 YSLEER. CDR3 sequence reads: CASSQEGLAGAHTQYF. CDR3 nucleotide sequence: TGCGCCAGCAGCCAAGAAGGGCTAGCGGGAGCACATACGCAGTATTTT.

This sequence joins TRBV10-2 and TRBJ2-7; TRBD2 matches at 14 bases. Germline V lookup: CDR1 WSHSY, CDR2 SAAADI. The CDR3 covers 18 residues. Trimming took 8 bases from V and 3 from J; bases not matched to a gene: 15. Here the CDR3 DNA reads TGCGCCAGCGCTGATCGCAGACTAGCGGGAGGGCTGTACTACGAGCAGTACTTC. It is translated as CASADRRLAGGLYYEQYF.

This clonotype was seen repeatedly, ten times or more. The V gene is TRBV24-1, the J gene TRBJ2-2, with D uncertain. Germline CDR1 reads KGHDR; CDR2 reads SFDVKD. The CDR3 has 15 residues. V lost 7 bases and J lost 0, with 11 bases in between. CDR3 sequence reads: CATRYSGANTGELFF. The CDR3 DNA sequence: TGTGCCACCAGGTATTCGGGCGCGAACACCGGGGAGCTGTTTTTT.

A note on this clonotype: Since a much larger clone is just one base distant, this may be a read error. The chain uses TRBV4-3 and TRBJ2-1, with D hard to call. In germline, CDR1 is LGHNA, CDR2 YSLEER. Trimming removed 0 bases from V and 7 bases from J, with 7 bases in between. The length of the CDR3 is 13 residues. This CDR3 is CASSQEDGNEQFF. DNA of the CDR3: TGCGCCAGCAGCCAAGAAGATGGTAATGAGCAGTTCTTC.

The sample holds a few counts of this clonotype. The chain uses TRBV2 and TRBJ2-3; 7 bases agree with TRBD1. The CDR3 extends over 13 amino acids. From germline, CDR1 is SNHLY and CDR2 FYNNEI. With V trimmed by 6 bases and J by 6 bases, 6 bases remained unmatched. CDR3 in DNA: TGTGCCAGCAGCGACAGGGTAGGGGATACGCAGTATTTT. Translated: CASSDRVGDTQYF.

The chain recombines TRBV7-9 with TRBJ1-4, with D maybe TRBD1 (6 bases). This CDR3 region has 15 residues. CDR1 and CDR2 (germline): SEHNR, FQNEAQ (reference sequence). V shed 4 bases and J shed 2 bases, with 11 bases lying between them. CDR3 loop: CASSSRTVTNEKLFF. In DNA form, the CDR3 reads TGTGCCAGCAGCTCCCGGACAGTGACTAATGAAAAACTGTTTTTT.

The J gene is TRBJ2-5, the V gene TRBV12-3 or TRBV12-4; TRBD1 matches 7 bases. V was pared by 4 bases and J by 5 bases, with 25 bases of the junction left unmatched. The CDR3 loop spans 20 amino acids. The CDR3 nucleotides are TGTGCCAGCAGTTCAGAAGAAAGGGTATGGAGACAGGGTCTCGTGGAGACCCAGTACTTC. Amino acid sequence: CASSSEERVWRQGLVETQYF.

This clonotype was seen a handful of times. V and J are TRBV27 and TRBJ2-1; TRBD2 agrees at 7 bases. The V gene end was trimmed by 1 base and the J gene end by 6 bases; junction bases not matched to a gene: 9. From germline, CDR1 is MNHEY and CDR2 SMNVEV (reference sequence). This CDR3 has 16 amino acids. DNA of the CDR3: TGTGCCAGCAGTTTATTGGACTACCGGGGGGTCAATGAGCAGTTCTTC. It yields the protein CASSLLDYRGVNEQFF.

This clonotype was recorded many times. This chain connects TRBV4-2 to TRBJ2-3; D remains ambiguous. The CDR3 is made up of 14 amino acids. Per the germline V gene, CDR1 is LGHNA and CDR2 is YNFKEQ. V lost 0 bases to trimming and J lost 4 bases, with 8 bases between them. CDR3 coding DNA: TGTGCCAGCAGCCAAGAACGGTACCCAGATACGCAGTATTTT. It encodes CASSQERYPDTQYF.

This clonotype was found many times. The chain combines TRBV5-5 with TRBJ1-2; a weak D match, TRBD1 (6 bases). Trimming pared 4 bases from V and 3 bases from J, leaving 10 bases between. Per germline, CDR1 SGHKS and CDR2 YYEKEE (reference sequence). CDR3 size: 13 residues. CDR3 region: CASSEQGYYGYTF. As DNA, the CDR3 is TGTGCCAGCAGCGAACAGGGATACTATGGCTACACCTTC.

This clonotype appeared once. The CDR3 DNA reads as TGTGCCACCAGCAGAGGGGGGGGCGGGGAGCTGTTTTTT. The encoded protein is CATSRGGGGELFF. The chain employs TRBV15 and TRBJ2-2; 7 nucleotides align to TRBD2. Germline V gene lookup returns CDR1 LNHNV and CDR2 YYDKDF (reference sequence). J lost 7 bases, V lost 1 base, and 0 bases had no gene match. The CDR3 length is 13 residues.

This clonotype was recorded a few times. The chain uses TRBV12-3 or TRBV12-4 and TRBJ2-7; 9 bases are a match to TRBD2. The CDR3 extends over 14 amino acids. The V gene end was trimmed by 1 base and the J gene end by 6 bases; junction bases not matched to a gene: 4. The CDR3 loop reads CASSLEGGLAEQYF. The DNA for the CDR3 is TGTGCCAGCAGTTTAGAAGGGGGACTAGCCGAGCAGTACTTC.